Below, one T cell receptor beta chain is given with its context. The data belong to a study of blood T cell repertoires in COVID-19. Study information: The United States, Italy and Spain supplied acute and convalescent COVID-19 samples.

The table came from immunoSEQ multiplex PCR; TCRdb's copy has only in-frame clones and leaves some out. This table has over 120,000 clones, 84% appearing once. CDR3 length: 14 amino acids. CDR1 is LNHDA and CDR2 is SQIVND in the germline V gene (reference sequence). Between the trimmed V and J ends, which lost 1 base and 3 bases, there was a span of 9 bases. This chain joins TRBV19 and TRBJ1-2; D is uncertain. Sequencing input: peripheral blood. The TCR comes from a human donor in a cohort sampled during active COVID-19. The DNA of the CDR3 is TGTGCCAGTAGTATAGCAGGCTCTGACTATGGCTACACCTTC. Translation: CASSIAGSDYGYTF.